A single sample is the source of the 16 T cell receptor beta chains below, sequenced in a study of shared clonotypes between healthy human individuals (dated by TCRdb to about 2020). Libraries were made using the immunoSEQ multiplex PCR assay. TCRdb provides this immuneACCESS table in a form limited to in-frame rearrangements. Some clones are lacking; in checked studies, under half of them reflect an unresolved V gene, and why the rest are absent is not known. The sample table shows about 470,000 clones, and roughly 77% are seen once. The top ten hold approximately 13% of the sample. The specimen was PBMCs. The origin of the receptors is a woman in her thirties or forties in good health. Some clones in this sample may be carry-over from other donors' samples.

This clone showed up just a few times. Other DNA sequences of this sample code for an identical CDR3. V and J are TRBV5-1 and TRBJ2-2; 9 positions agree with TRBD2. J lost 0 bases, V lost 3 bases, and 3 bases had no gene match. Germline CDR1 SGHRS, CDR2 YFSETQ. The CDR3 totals 16 residues. DNA for the CDR3: TGCGCCAGCAGCTCTAGCGGGACAACGAACACCGGGGAGCTGTTTTTT. Its translation is CASSSSGTTNTGELFF.

This chain connects TRBV5-1 to TRBJ2-1; 8 positions match TRBD1. CDR1 and CDR2 from the germline V gene are SGHRS and YFSETQ. Losses at the gene ends were 0 bases for V and 8 bases for J; bases not matched to a gene: 4. The CDR3 sequence is 14 residues long. In DNA form, the CDR3 reads TGCGCCAGCAGCTTGGATCCAGGGGGCGATGAGCAGTTCTTC. It specifies CASSLDPGGDEQFF.

V usage is TRBV27 and J usage is TRBJ2-7; D may be TRBD2 (6 bases). The length of the CDR3 is 15 residues. V gave up 1 base and J gave up 3 bases, with 13 bases separating them. The V gene's germline CDR1 is MNHEY and CDR2 SMNVEV (reference sequence). CDR3 in amino acids: CASSLWGLRGYEQYF. The DNA for the CDR3 is TGTGCCAGCAGTTTATGGGGACTTCGGGGCTACGAGCAGTACTTC.

The chain is built from TRBV5-1 and TRBJ2-5; weak D call: TRBD1 (6 bases). This CDR3 has 16 amino acids. The V and J ends lost 0 bases and 6 bases respectively, with 18 bases between them. The germline CDR1 and CDR2 sequences are SGHRS and YFSETQ. As DNA, the CDR3 is TGCGCCAGCAGCTTGGCAGGGGAAAGATCAATGAAGACCCAGTACTTC. Its translation: CASSLAGERSMKTQYF.

The chain has TRBV11-2 and TRBJ2-3, with D hard to call. This CDR3 is built from 14 residues. Trimming cost V 1 base and J 2 bases, with 7 bases left between them. Germline CDR1 SGHAT, CDR2 FQNNGV. CDR3 loop: CASSLVLNTDTQYF. The CDR3 region has the DNA TGTGCCAGCAGCTTAGTGCTTAACACAGATACGCAGTATTTT.

With respect to this clone: The same CDR3 also results from other DNA sequences found in this sample. V and J are TRBV28 and TRBJ2-7, with TRBD1 as a possible D gene (6 bases). The CDR3 runs 11 residues. CDR1 and CDR2 (germline): MDHEN, SYDVKM. Trimming removed 2 bases at V and 7 bases at J, with 6 bases between. The CDR3 sequence: CASSLRGEQYF. CDR3 bases: TGTGCCAGCAGTTTAAGGGGGGAGCAGTACTTC. Complete variable domain (other parts from reference TRBV28 and TRBJ2-7): DVKVTQSSRYLVKRTGEKVFLECVQDMDHENMFWYRQDPGLGLRLIYFSYDVKMKEKGDIPEGYSVSREKKERFSLILESASTNQTSMYLCASSLRGEQYFGPGTRLTVT.

This clone was seen ten or more times. The genes are TRBV13 and TRBJ2-1, with D hard to call. V lost 3 bases and J lost 4, with 10 bases in between. CDR1 is PRHDT, CDR2 FYEKMQ, per germline (reference sequence). The CDR3 has 14 amino acids. The CDR3 protein is CASSLNLLYNEQFF. The CDR3 bases are TGTGCCAGCAGCTTGAATCTACTATACAATGAGCAGTTCTTC.

The gene calls are TRBV19 and TRBJ2-2, with D tentatively TRBD1 (6 bases). CDR1 is LNHDA, CDR2 SQIVND, per germline (reference sequence). V lost 1 base and J 0 bases, leaving 12 bases between the germline ends. This CDR3 region has 17 residues. The DNA of the CDR3 is TGTGCCAGTAGTATAGGGACAGATAGTGCGAACACCGGGGAGCTGTTTTTT. Translating gives CASSIGTDSANTGELFF. Variable domain in full (rest from reference TRBV19 and TRBJ2-2): DGGITQSPKYLFRKEGQNVTLSCEQNLNHDAMYWYRQDPGQGLRLIYYSQIVNDFQKGDIAEGYSVSREKKESFPLTVTSAQKNPTAFYLCASSIGTDSANTGELFFGEGSRLTVL.

This chain joins TRBV28 and TRBJ2-3, with a weak D call TRBD2 (6 bases). CDR3 length: 13 residues. V shed 3 bases and J shed 5 bases, with 9 bases lying between them. Germline assignment: CDR1 MDHEN and CDR2 SYDVKM. As DNA, the CDR3 is TGTGCCAGCAGTTTTGGGCGGGGAGATACGCAGTATTTT. Amino acids: CASSFGRGDTQYF. Complete variable domain (other parts from reference TRBV28 and TRBJ2-3): DVKVTQSSRYLVKRTGEKVFLECVQDMDHENMFWYRQDPGLGLRLIYFSYDVKMKEKGDIPEGYSVSREKKERFSLILESASTNQTSMYLCASSFGRGDTQYFGPGTRLTVL.

V gene TRBV7-3 combines with J gene TRBJ1-1; TRBD1 might be the D (5 bases). CDR1 and CDR2 (germline): SGHTA, FQGTGA. Trimming stripped 5 bases from V and 1 base from J, with 14 bases between. The CDR3 has 15 residues. CDR3 nucleotides: TGTGCCAGCAGCCCCCCTGGACAAAGGAACACTGAAGCTTTCTTT. As protein: CASSPPGQRNTEAFF.

V gene TRBV18 combines with J gene TRBJ2-5; perhaps TRBD2 as D (6 bases). The J call is doubtful: the DNA matches TRBJ2-7 better. CDR1 is KGHSH, CDR2 LQKENI, per germline. CDR3 length: 16 amino acids. As DNA, the CDR3 is TGTGCCAGCTCACCAGCCGAGCGGGCCTCAACCTACGAGCAGTACTTC. This codes for CASSPAERASTYEQYF.

There are many counts of this clone. This CDR3 reads CAWSADREAFF. The CDR3 bases are TGTGCCTGGAGTGCGGACAGGGAAGCTTTCTTT. This sequence joins TRBV30 and TRBJ1-1; 7 bases are a match to TRBD1. Trimming took 1 base from V and 8 from J; bases not matched to a gene: 1. The germline gives CDR1 GTSNPN, CDR2 SVGIG (reference sequence). CDR3 length equals 11 residues.

This chain uses TRBV27 with TRBJ1-4, with 8 bases identical to TRBD1. V shed 9 bases and J 6 bases; nucleotides not matched to a gene: 0. Germline CDR1 and CDR2: MNHEY and SMNVEV (reference sequence). The CDR3 has 11 amino acids. CDR3 sequence reads: CARTGDEKLFF. The CDR3 coding sequence is TGTGCCAGGACAGGGGATGAAAAACTGTTTTTT.

The genes are TRBV7-7 and TRBJ2-3; D uncertain. V shed 6 bases and J shed 5 bases, with 15 bases lying between them. Germline V gene data show CDR1 as SSHAT and CDR2 as FNYEAQ (reference sequence). This CDR3 region has 14 residues. The CDR3 DNA reads TGTGCCAGCAGTTCCGGGCCCCAAGGAGATACGCAGTATTTT. Its protein product is CASSSGPQGDTQYF.

The CDR3 DNA reads TGTGCCAGCAGGATACAGGTGGGCTACGAGCAGTACTTC. It encodes CASRIQVGYEQYF. The rearrangement uses TRBV28 and TRBJ2-7, with TRBD1 as a possible D gene (5 bases). V was shortened by 6 bases and J by 3 bases, with 12 bases between the two germline ends. CDR3 length equals 13 residues. The V gene's germline CDR1 is MDHEN and CDR2 SYDVKM.

The V call is TRBV5-4, the J call TRBJ2-7, with a weak D call TRBD1 (5 bases). Germline values: CDR1 SGHNT, CDR2 YYREEE (reference sequence). Trimming pared 1 base from V and 2 bases from J, leaving 13 bases between. This CDR3 spans 15 amino acids. The CDR3 DNA follows: TGTGCCAGCAGCTTGTCCAGGGAAGACGCCTACGAGCAGTACTTC. It codes for CASSLSREDAYEQYF. Supplemented by reference TRBV5-4 and TRBJ2-7, the full variable domain reads ETGVTQSPTHLIKTRGQQVTLRCSSQSGHNTVSWYQQALGQGPQFIFQYYREEENGRGNFPPRFSGLQFPNYSSELNVNALELDDSALYLCASSLSREDAYEQYFGPGTRLTVT.